This paragraph reports one T cell receptor beta chain. What it binds is unknown. This entry comes from a study of blood T cells in healthy people across ages. About the research overall: The template switching approach captured approximately one barcoded beta molecule for every two T cells. Study observations and caveats: The unsorted PBMCs prevented any conclusive comparison of naive versus antigen-experienced cells.

Sample-barcoded 5' priming and a J-beta primer mix drove a second PCR of about 7 to 11 cycles. TCRdb ran MiXCR on the 5' RACE reads and lists one entry per CDR3 protein. Of over 1,500,000 distinct CDR3 sequences in the sample, about two fifths are singletons; the top ten hold roughly 24%. Germline CDR1 reads SGHTA; CDR2 reads FQGTGA. The CDR3 runs to 13 residues. Trimming shortened V by 2 bases and J by 6 bases, and 11 bases separated the two germline ends. Researchers collected around 11 milliliters of peripheral blood from every single donor. Sequenced: blood. This chain links TRBV7-3 with TRBJ2-7; D not resolved. The receptor was isolated from a human donor in good health. CDR3 coding DNA: TGTGCCAGCAGCTTACTTAGCTCGTCCGAGCAGTACTTC. Protein: CASSLLSSSEQYF.